The present T cell receptor beta chain was sequenced within a study of human T cells and chemical hapten exposure. Turning to the study itself: Patches with 0.01% DPC went on the upper back, and the tests were read at 6 days.

The CDR3 runs 14 residues. Germline V gives CDR1 DFQATT, CDR2 SNEGSKA (reference sequence). The V and J ends lost 5 bases and 5 bases respectively, with 17 bases between them. This clonotype showed up many times. This sample's time point: pre-sensitization, week 0. Indicated treatment: therapeutic diphenylcyclopropenone sensitization with weekly scalp DPC. Original processing notes: Sample-level TCR yields exhibited a median of approximately 88,000, with a range of roughly 20,000 to 750,000. TCRdb redid the calling of the RACE reads with MiXCR, one entry per CDR3 protein. The V and J calls come from TCRdb's annotation, not from the publication. The table records 250,000 or so distinct CDR3 sequences, approximately 7.5% of them present only once.

This specimen consisted of whole blood, obtained in connection with sensitization to the hapten diphenylcyclopropenone (DPC). The V call is TRBV20-1, the J call TRBJ2-3; possible D gene TRBD1, 6 bases. This TCR was sampled from a man between 18 and 35 years old with alopecia areata. Some clones in this sample may be carry-over from other donors' samples. The CDR3 loop reads CSAEPGQGLDTQYF. The CDR3 DNA reads as TGCAGTGCTGAACCGGGACAAGGCCTAGATACGCAGTATTTT.